The rows below give T cell receptor beta chains drawn from one sample of a study of PD-L1 blockade in urothelial cancer. The data were produced by immunoSEQ multiplex PCR, yet TCRdb's version contains in-frame clones alone and is incomplete. The sample lists about 30,000 clones; about 85% were seen once. The starting material was PBMCs, obtained around atezolizumab (anti-PD-L1) treatment. The receptors were gathered from a man in his 70s with urothelial cancer. Both conserved end residues are trimmed from each CDR3.

V	J	CDR3
TRBV28	TRBJ2-3	ASTLGGADTQY
TRBV15	TRBJ2-1	ATSRTLAGGPFNEQF
TRBV7-9	TRBJ2-1	ASSPSGSSYNEQF
TRBV6-6	TRBJ2-1	ASSYLAGVQDEQF
TRBV19	TRBJ1-3	ASLGRNSGNTIY
TRBV19	TRBJ1-5	ASSTQPGGGQPQH
TRBV11-3	TRBJ2-7	ASSLETGQGTYEQY
TRBV9	TRBJ2-5	ASSGTGGKETQY
TRBV6-5	TRBJ2-1	ASSHRGVYNEQF
TRBV2	TRBJ1-1	ASGRDRDTEAF
TRBV5-8	TRBJ2-2	ASSLDRGNTGELF
TRBV27	TRBJ1-5	ASSTGQNQPQH
TRBV10-3	TRBJ1-2	AISEQGANYGYT
TRBV2	TRBJ2-1	ASSDSQMSNEQF
TRBV29-1	TRBJ2-3	STRQGDTQY
TRBV5-1	TRBJ2-1	ASSRDGAGPAGEQF
TRBV9	TRBJ2-1	ASSVRAGGGDPSYNEQF
TRBV14	TRBJ1-1	ASSQDRRMGAF